This is a list of T cell receptor beta chains from one sample in a study of CD8+ T cells in alopecia areata. Data came from immunoSEQ multiplex PCR; TCRdb stores just in-frame clones and leaves some out. The sample lists 140,000 to 150,000 clones, roughly 60% occurring once. Sample: CD8+ T cells sorted from blood. The source is a human donor in good health. Both conserved end residues are part of each CDR3. D genes are given only for firm matches. Not every row has a clone size; where given, it reads once, few, many or a size class.

CDR3: CAWSGREGSSYNEQFF
DNA: TGTGCCTGGAGTGGGCGGGAGGGCAGCTCCTACAATGAGCAGTTCTTC
D: TRBD2
J: TRBJ2-1
V: TRBV30
size: few

CDR3: CASSMTENYGYTF
DNA: TGTGCCAGTAGTATGACGGAGAACTATGGCTACACCTTC
D: -
J: TRBJ1-2
V: TRBV19
size: -

CDR3: CASSQDGRLGSGETQYF
DNA: TGCGCCAGCAGCCAAGATGGGAGGCTAGGGTCGGGAGAGACCCAGTACTTC
D: -
J: TRBJ2-5
V: TRBV4-1
size: -

CDR3: CASSPPGQGGTDTQYF
DNA: TGTGCCAGCAGCCCTCCGGGACAGGGGGGCACAGATACGCAGTATTTT
D: TRBD1
J: TRBJ2-3
V: TRBV7-9
size: -

CDR3: CSGLGVAANTGELFF
DNA: TGCAGCGGCCTCGGGGTAGCGGCTAACACCGGGGAGCTGTTTTTT
D: -
J: TRBJ2-2
V: TRBV29-1
size: -

CDR3: CAIGNTEAFF
DNA: TGTGCCATCGGCAACACTGAAGCTTTCTTT
D: -
J: TRBJ1-1
V: TRBV10-3
size: once

CDR3: CSVEGTSDESYNEQFF
DNA: TGCAGCGTTGAAGGGACTAGCGACGAATCCTACAATGAGCAGTTCTTC
D: TRBD2
J: TRBJ2-1
V: TRBV29-1
size: -

CDR3: CASSYSMDSSEQFF
DNA: TGTGCCAGCAGTTACTCGATGGACAGTAGTGAGCAGTTCTTC
D: -
J: TRBJ2-1
V: TRBV6-5
size: -

CDR3: CASSRRGTDTQYF
DNA: TGTGCCAGCAGCCGCAGGGGAACAGATACGCAGTATTTT
D: -
J: TRBJ2-3
V: TRBV5-6
size: -

CDR3: CASSTTGRKLFF
DNA: TGTGCCAGCAGTACTACCGGCCGCAAACTGTTTTTT
D: -
J: TRBJ1-4
V: TRBV27
size: -

CDR3: CASSTTSGQETQYF
DNA: TGTGCCAGCAGTACGACTAGCGGACAAGAGACCCAGTACTTC
D: TRBD2
J: TRBJ2-5
V: TRBV6-5
size: -

CDR3: CASSPGRDSIKETQYF
DNA: TGTGCCAGCAGCCCAGGCCGGGACAGCATAAAAGAGACCCAGTACTTC
D: TRBD1
J: TRBJ2-5
V: TRBV7-9
size: -

CDR3: CASTEPYQETQYF
DNA: TGTGCCAGCACAGAACCTTACCAAGAGACCCAGTACTTC
D: -
J: TRBJ2-5
V: TRBV25-1
size: -

CDR3: CASRYGGGEQYF
DNA: TGTGCCAGTAGGTATGGTGGGGGCGAGCAGTACTTC
D: -
J: TRBJ2-7
V: TRBV19
size: -

CDR3: CASSQEDRGNEQYF
DNA: TGCGCCAGCAGCCAAGAGGACAGGGGCAACGAGCAGTACTTC
D: TRBD1
J: TRBJ2-7
V: TRBV4-1
size: few

CDR3: CASSSQLAMSSYEQYF
DNA: TGTGCCAGCAGCTCCCAACTAGCGATGAGCTCCTACGAGCAGTACTTC
D: TRBD2
J: TRBJ2-7
V: TRBV7-9
size: -

CDR3: CASSQAGGVTGELFF
DNA: TGCGCCAGCAGCCAAGCGGGAGGCGTCACCGGGGAGCTGTTTTTT
D: TRBD2
J: TRBJ2-2
V: TRBV4-1
size: -

CDR3: CASRGSVSHSGANVLTF
DNA: TGTGCCAGCAGGGGGTCTGTTTCCCACTCTGGGGCCAACGTCCTGACTTTC
D: -
J: TRBJ2-6
V: TRBV9
size: -

CDR3: CASSIGVGSYEQYF
DNA: TGTGCCAGTAGTATCGGGGTGGGCTCCTACGAGCAGTACTTC
D: -
J: TRBJ2-7
V: TRBV19
size: -

CDR3: CASSVGGQVNTGELFF
DNA: TGTGCCAGCAGCGTAGGGGGACAGGTGAACACCGGGGAGCTGTTTTTT
D: TRBD1
J: TRBJ2-2
V: TRBV9
size: -

CDR3: CASSRAPVIEQFF
DNA: TGTGCCAGCAGCCGAGCCCCAGTAATTGAGCAGTTCTTC
D: -
J: TRBJ2-1
V: TRBV7-2
size: -

CDR3: CASSTPDREGWVDYGYTF
DNA: TGTGCCAGTAGTACTCCGGACAGGGAAGGATGGGTAGACTATGGCTACACCTTC
D: TRBD1
J: TRBJ1-2
V: TRBV19
size: -

CDR3: CSVEGVEDTEAFF
DNA: TGCAGCGTTGAAGGGGTAGAGGACACTGAAGCTTTCTTT
D: -
J: TRBJ1-1
V: TRBV29-1
size: -

CDR3: CASLGDRGPRANVLTF
DNA: TGCGCCAGCCTAGGGGACAGGGGCCCGAGGGCCAACGTCCTGACTTTC
D: TRBD1
J: TRBJ2-6
V: TRBV5-1
size: few

CDR3: CASSRTGPYQPQHF
DNA: TGTGCCAGCAGTCGGACAGGACCCTATCAGCCCCAGCATTTT
D: TRBD1
J: TRBJ1-5
V: TRBV2
size: -

CDR3: CASSQNSGGVTDTQYF
DNA: TGTGCCAGCAGCCAGAATAGCGGGGGAGTGACAGATACGCAGTATTTT
D: TRBD2
J: TRBJ2-3
V: TRBV14
size: -

CDR3: CASSKTGAYNEQFF
DNA: TGCGCCAGCAGCAAAACAGGGGCTTACAATGAGCAGTTCTTC
D: TRBD1
J: TRBJ2-1
V: TRBV5-1
size: -

CDR3: CSVVYNEQFF
DNA: TGCAGCGTAGTATACAATGAGCAGTTCTTC
D: -
J: TRBJ2-1
V: TRBV29-1
size: few

CDR3: CAWSVGGNQPQHF
DNA: TGTGCCTGGAGTGTAGGGGGCAATCAGCCCCAGCATTTT
D: -
J: TRBJ1-5
V: TRBV30
size: -

CDR3: CASSLGTGRAETQYF
DNA: TGTGCCAGCAGTCTCGGGACAGGGAGGGCAGAGACCCAGTACTTC
D: TRBD1
J: TRBJ2-5
V: TRBV27
size: once

CDR3: CASSQREGWGYEQYF
DNA: TGTGCCAGCTCCCAGCGGGAGGGTTGGGGCTACGAGCAGTACTTC
D: TRBD2
J: TRBJ2-7
V: TRBV27
size: -

CDR3: CASSMASGQGHQPQHF
DNA: TGTGCCAGTAGTATGGCCTCGGGACAGGGGCATCAGCCCCAGCATTTT
D: TRBD1
J: TRBJ1-5
V: TRBV19
size: -

CDR3: CASSFNRGYEQYF
DNA: TGTGCCAGCAGTTTTAACAGGGGTTACGAGCAGTACTTC
D: TRBD1
J: TRBJ2-7
V: TRBV27
size: few

CDR3: CASSDLAGMGETQYF
DNA: TGTGCCAGCAGTGACCTAGCGGGAATGGGGGAGACCCAGTACTTC
D: TRBD2
J: TRBJ2-5
V: TRBV6-1
size: -

CDR3: CASSPLGFF
DNA: TGTGCCAGCAGCCCTCTTGGGTTCTTT
D: -
J: TRBJ1-1
V: TRBV9
size: -